The T cell receptor beta chain under discussion was sequenced for a study of blood T cell repertoires in COVID-19. Study-level information: The United States, Italy and Spain provided the acute and convalescent COVID-19 samples. The cDNA or gDNA used as material had been derived from T cells, B-cell-depleted T cells, or PBMCs.

Authors' processing steps: It was from reference gene primer amplification that nucleated cell counts were estimated. Here immunoSEQ multiplex PCR was the method, and the copy in TCRdb shows in-frame clones only, minus some. That table gives V, J and clone size, and the DNA gave D and trimming. The table includes roughly 160,000 clones, around nine tenths detected once. The CDR3 runs to 20 residues. Germline loops: CDR1 MGHRA, CDR2 YSYEKL. With 0 bases clipped from V and 6 bases from J, the junction kept 16 bases outside the gene matches. The Seattle site enrolled patients during active infection and followed them longitudinally.

The receptor comes from a woman over 75 with COVID-19, enrolled during active disease. The specimen sequenced was peripheral blood. This rearrangement joins TRBV4-1 to TRBJ2-7; the match to TRBD2 covers 14 bases. The CDR3 DNA sequence: TGCGCCAGCAGCCAAGAAAGGGTACTGGGACTAGCGGGAGCCAGGTTCGAGCAGTACTTC. It yields the protein CASSQERVLGLAGARFEQYF.